This TCR beta chain was observed in a study of blood T cell repertoires in COVID-19. Study background: Samples taken during acute and convalescent COVID-19 were collected in the United States, Italy and Spain.

Only in-frame clones appear in the TCRdb table, and some are missing; sequencing was by immunoSEQ multiplex PCR. The repertoire holds under 250,000 clones, approximately 90% seen once, with 15% to 20% in the top ten. Deletions cut 3 bases from V and 2 bases from J, with 15 bases between. Germline V gives CDR1 KGHDR, CDR2 SFDVKD. This CDR3 is 16 amino acids long. The rearrangement joins TRBV24-1 to TRBJ1-2, with D maybe TRBD1 (5 bases). The source of this sequence is a man aged 45 to 65 with COVID-19, enrolled during active disease. The sample taken for sequencing was peripheral blood. CDR3 region: CATSDADQTGNYGYTF. The CDR3 DNA reads as TGTGCCACCAGTGATGCGGACCAAACAGGAAACTATGGCTACACCTTC.